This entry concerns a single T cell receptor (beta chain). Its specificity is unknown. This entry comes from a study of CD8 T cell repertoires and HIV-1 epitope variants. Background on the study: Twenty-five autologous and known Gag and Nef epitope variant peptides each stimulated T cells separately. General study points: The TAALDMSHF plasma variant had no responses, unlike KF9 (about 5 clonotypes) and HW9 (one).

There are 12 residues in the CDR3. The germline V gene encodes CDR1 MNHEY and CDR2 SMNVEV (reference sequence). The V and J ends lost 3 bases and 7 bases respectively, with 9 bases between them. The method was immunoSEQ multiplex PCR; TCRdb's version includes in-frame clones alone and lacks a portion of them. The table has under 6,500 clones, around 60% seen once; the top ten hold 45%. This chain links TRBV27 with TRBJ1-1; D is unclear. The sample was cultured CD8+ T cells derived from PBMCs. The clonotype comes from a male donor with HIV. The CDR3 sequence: CASSLGFGEAFF. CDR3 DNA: TGTGCCAGCAGTTTGGGTTTTGGTGAAGCTTTCTTT.